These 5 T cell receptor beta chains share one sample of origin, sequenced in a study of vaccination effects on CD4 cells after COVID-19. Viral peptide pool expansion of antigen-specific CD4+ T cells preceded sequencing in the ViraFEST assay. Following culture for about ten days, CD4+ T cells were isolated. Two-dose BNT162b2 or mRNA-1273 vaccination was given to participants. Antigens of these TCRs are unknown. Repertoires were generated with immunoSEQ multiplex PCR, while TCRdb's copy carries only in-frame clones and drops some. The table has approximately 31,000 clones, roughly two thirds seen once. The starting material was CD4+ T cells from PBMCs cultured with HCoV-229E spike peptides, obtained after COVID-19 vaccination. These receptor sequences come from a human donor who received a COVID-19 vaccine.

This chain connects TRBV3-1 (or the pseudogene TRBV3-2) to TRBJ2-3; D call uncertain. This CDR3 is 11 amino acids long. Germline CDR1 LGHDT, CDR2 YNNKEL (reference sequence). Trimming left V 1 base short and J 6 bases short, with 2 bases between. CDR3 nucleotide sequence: TGTGCCAGCAGCCAAGGGGATACGCAGTATTTT. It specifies CASSQGDTQYF.

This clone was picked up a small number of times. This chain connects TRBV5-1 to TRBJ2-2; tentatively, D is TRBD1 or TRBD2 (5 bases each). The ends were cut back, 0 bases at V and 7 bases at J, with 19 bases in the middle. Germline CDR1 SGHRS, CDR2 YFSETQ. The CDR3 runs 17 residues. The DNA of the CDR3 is TGCGCCAGCAGCTTGGGGGGACCGGGACGTCGAGTCGGGGAGCTGTTTTTT. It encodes CASSLGGPGRRVGELFF.

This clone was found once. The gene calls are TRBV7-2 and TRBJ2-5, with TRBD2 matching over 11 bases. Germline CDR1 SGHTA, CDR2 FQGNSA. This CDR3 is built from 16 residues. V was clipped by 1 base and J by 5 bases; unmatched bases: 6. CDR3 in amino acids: CASSLVRASGGETQYF. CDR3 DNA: TGTGCCAGCAGCTTAGTTAGGGCTAGCGGGGGGGAGACCCAGTACTTC.

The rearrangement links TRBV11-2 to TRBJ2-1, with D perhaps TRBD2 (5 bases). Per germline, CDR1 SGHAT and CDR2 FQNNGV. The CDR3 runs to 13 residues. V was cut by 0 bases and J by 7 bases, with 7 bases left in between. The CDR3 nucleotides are TGTGCCAGCAGCTTAGAAAGGACTAATGAGCAGTTCTTC. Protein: CASSLERTNEQFF.

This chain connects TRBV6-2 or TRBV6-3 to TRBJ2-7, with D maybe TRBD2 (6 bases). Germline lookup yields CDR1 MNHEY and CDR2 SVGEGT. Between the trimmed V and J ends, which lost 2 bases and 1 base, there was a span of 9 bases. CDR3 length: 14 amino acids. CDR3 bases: TGTGCCAGCAGTTACCTGGGAGGATCCTACGAGCAGTACTTC. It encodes CASSYLGGSYEQYF.